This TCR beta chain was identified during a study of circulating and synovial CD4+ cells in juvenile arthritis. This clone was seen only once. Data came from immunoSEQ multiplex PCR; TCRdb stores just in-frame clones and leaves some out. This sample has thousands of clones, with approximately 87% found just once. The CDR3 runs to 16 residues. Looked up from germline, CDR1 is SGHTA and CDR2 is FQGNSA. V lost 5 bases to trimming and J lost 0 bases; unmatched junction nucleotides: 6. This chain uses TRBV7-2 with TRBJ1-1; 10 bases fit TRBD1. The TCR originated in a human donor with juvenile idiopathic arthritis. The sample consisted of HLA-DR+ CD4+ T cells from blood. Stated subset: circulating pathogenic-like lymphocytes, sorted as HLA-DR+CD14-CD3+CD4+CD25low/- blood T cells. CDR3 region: CASSPTGQGMNTEAFF. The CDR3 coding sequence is TGTGCCAGCAGCCCAACGGGACAGGGGATGAACACTGAAGCTTTCTTT. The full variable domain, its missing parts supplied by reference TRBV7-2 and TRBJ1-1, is GAGVSQSPSNKVTEKGKDVELRCDPISGHTALYWYRQSLGQGLEFLIYFQGNSAPDKSGLPSDRFSAERTGGSVSTLTIQRTQQEDSAVYLCASSPTGQGMNTEAFFGQGTRLTVV.